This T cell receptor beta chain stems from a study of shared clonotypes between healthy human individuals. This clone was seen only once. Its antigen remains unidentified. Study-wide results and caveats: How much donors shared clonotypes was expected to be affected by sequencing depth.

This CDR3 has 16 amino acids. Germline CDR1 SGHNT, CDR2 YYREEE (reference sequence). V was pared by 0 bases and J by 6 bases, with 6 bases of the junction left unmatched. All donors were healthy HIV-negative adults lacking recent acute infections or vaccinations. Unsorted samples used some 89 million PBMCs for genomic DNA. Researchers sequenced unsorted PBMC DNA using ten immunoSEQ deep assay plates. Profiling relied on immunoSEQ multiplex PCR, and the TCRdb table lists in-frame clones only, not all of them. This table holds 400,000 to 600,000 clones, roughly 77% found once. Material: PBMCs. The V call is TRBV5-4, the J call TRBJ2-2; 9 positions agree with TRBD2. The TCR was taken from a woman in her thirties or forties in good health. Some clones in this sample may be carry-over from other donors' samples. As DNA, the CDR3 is TGTGCCAGCAGCTTGGCACCCCGCGGGGGGGCCGGGGAGCTGTTTTTT. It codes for CASSLAPRGGAGELFF.